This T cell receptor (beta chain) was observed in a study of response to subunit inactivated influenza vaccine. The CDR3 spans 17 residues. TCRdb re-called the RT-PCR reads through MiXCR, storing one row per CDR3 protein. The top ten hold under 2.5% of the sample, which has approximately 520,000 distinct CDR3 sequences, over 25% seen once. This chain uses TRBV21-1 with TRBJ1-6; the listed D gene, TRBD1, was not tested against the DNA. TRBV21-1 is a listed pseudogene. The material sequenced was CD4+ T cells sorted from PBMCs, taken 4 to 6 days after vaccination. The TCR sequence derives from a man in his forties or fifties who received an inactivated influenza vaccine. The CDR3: CASSRGDTSSYNSPLHF. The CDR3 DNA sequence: TGTGCCAGCAGCAGGGGGGACACGAGCTCCTATAATTCACCCCTCCACTTT.